This TCR beta chain emerged from a study of blood T cell repertoires in COVID-19. Study overall: COVID-19 samples collected from the United States, Italy and Spain covered acute and convalescent phases. The cDNA or gDNA used as material had been derived from T cells, B-cell-depleted T cells, or PBMCs.

Study processing details: How many nucleated cells were present was estimated from reference gene primer amplification. TCRdb keeps only in-frame clones here, not all; method: immunoSEQ multiplex PCR. V and J calls plus clone size are reproduced from that table; the DNA served to infer D and trimming. The sample yields around 100,000 clones, almost 90% seen once. This CDR3 is built from 15 residues. Germline trimming cut 6 bases from V and 2 bases from J; bases unmatched to any gene: 9. Germline values: CDR1 LNHDA, CDR2 SQIVND (reference sequence). V and J are TRBV19 and TRBJ2-7; TRBD1 agrees at 8 bases. The TCR comes from a human donor in a cohort sampled during active COVID-19. The sample comprised peripheral blood. The CDR3 is CASSFEGQVPYEQYF. CDR3 in DNA: TGTGCCAGTAGCTTCGAGGGACAGGTACCCTACGAGCAGTACTTC.